The T cell receptor (beta chain) described here comes from a study of blood T cells in healthy people across ages. Study-level points and caveats: Unsorted PBMCs blocked a conclusive comparison of naive and antigen-experienced cells.

The authors ran a second PCR of roughly 6 to 12 cycles using a sample-barcoded 5' primer and a J-beta primer mix. A single record per CDR3 protein comes from TCRdb applying MiXCR to the 5' RACE reads. Counted here are about 1.6 million distinct CDR3 sequences, about 31% occurring once; the ten biggest clones make up roughly 12%. This CDR3 spans 17 amino acids. Trimming took 1 base from V and 5 from J; bases not matched to a gene: 8. Germline assignment: CDR1 MGHRA and CDR2 YSYEKL. In this sample, this clonotype turned up a few times. Its antigen is undetermined. Sequencing was carried out using blood. The rearrangement joins TRBV4-1 to TRBJ1-6; TRBD1 matches 7 bases. The sequence came from a young woman in good health. The CDR3: CASSQGSGRGHNSPLHF. CDR3 nucleotides: TGCGCCAGCAGCCAAGGCTCAGGGAGGGGGCATAATTCACCCCTCCACTTT.